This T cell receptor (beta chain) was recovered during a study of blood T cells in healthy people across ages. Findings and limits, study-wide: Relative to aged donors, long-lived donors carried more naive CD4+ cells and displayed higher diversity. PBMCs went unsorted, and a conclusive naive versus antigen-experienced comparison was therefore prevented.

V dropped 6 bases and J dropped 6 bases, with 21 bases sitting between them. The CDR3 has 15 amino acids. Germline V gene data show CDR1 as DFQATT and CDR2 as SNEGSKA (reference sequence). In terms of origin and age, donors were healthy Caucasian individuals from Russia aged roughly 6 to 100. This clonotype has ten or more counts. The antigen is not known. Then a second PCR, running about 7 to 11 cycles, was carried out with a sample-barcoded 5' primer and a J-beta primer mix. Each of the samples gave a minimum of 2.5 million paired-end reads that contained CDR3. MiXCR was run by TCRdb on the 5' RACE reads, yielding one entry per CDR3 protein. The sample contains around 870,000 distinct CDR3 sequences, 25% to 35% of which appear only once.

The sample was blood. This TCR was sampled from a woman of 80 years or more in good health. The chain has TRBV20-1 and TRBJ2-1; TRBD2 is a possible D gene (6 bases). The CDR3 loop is CSATFREGRINEQFF. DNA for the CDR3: TGCAGTGCAACCTTTCGAGAGGGGAGGATCAATGAGCAGTTCTTC.